This T cell receptor (beta chain) emerged from a study of control samples from healthy donors and cancer patients. The assay was immunoSEQ multiplex PCR, and TCRdb's table has in-frame clones only and misses some. The sample records approximately 150,000 clones, approximately 94% being singletons. V shed 2 bases and J shed 0 bases, with 14 bases lying between them. Germline CDR1 SGHTA, CDR2 FQGTGA. The CDR3 loop spans 18 amino acids. The TCR originated in a man between 18 and 29 years old in good health. Sequencing used blood. The rearrangement joins TRBV7-3 to TRBJ2-6; D might be TRBD2 (6 bases). The CDR3 region has the DNA TGTGCCAGCAGCTTATGGGGGGAACCACTCTCTGGGGCCAACGTCCTGACTTTC. It codes for CASSLWGEPLSGANVLTF.